The clone carrying this T cell receptor beta chain has at least ten counts. Its target is unknown. TCRdb reprocessed the 5' RACE reads via MiXCR and lists one record per CDR3 protein. Found here are 100,000 to 110,000 distinct CDR3 sequences, approximately 4.4% of them singletons; the top ten hold 21%. Noted time point: sample taken at primary tumor resection. There were approximately 69 donors, all of them untreated patients with early-stage non-small cell lung cancer. These data belong to a study of spatial heterogeneity in lung cancer. Study-wide context: Among detected sequences, beta-chain ones consistently exceeded alpha-chain ones in number.

The CDR3 extends over 14 amino acids. CDR1 and CDR2 (germline): MDHEN, SYDVKM. The J segment lost 4 bases and the V segment lost 3 bases, leaving 3 bases of the junction unmatched. Findings and caveats of the study: Tumoral mutation counts were tracked by counts of expanded intratumoral alpha and beta TCRs.

The starting material was lung tumor tissue, obtained at surgery. V usage is TRBV28 and J usage is TRBJ2-1, with 7 bases that match TRBD2. The receptor comes from a male donor with early-stage non-small cell lung cancer. CDR3 nucleotide sequence: TGTGCCAGCAGTTTTTCGGGAGGATACAATGAGCAGTTCTTC. It encodes CASSFSGGYNEQFF.